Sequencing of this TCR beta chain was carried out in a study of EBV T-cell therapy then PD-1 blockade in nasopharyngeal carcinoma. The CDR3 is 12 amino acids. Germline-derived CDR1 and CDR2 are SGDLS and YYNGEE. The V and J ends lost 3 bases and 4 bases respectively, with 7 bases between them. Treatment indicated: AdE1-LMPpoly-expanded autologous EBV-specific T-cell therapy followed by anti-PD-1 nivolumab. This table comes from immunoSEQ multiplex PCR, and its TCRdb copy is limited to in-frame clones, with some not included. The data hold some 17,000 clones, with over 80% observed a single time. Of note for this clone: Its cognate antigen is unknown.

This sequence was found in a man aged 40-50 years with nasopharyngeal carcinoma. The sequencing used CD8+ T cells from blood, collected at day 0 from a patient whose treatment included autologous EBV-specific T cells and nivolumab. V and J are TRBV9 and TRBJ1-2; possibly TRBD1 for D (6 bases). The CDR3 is CASSADSYGYTF. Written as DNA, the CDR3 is TGTGCCAGCAGCGCGGACAGCTATGGCTACACCTTC. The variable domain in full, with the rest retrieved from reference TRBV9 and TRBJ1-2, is DSGVTQTPKHLITATGQRVTLRCSPRSGDLSVYWYQQSLDQGLQFLIQYYNGEERAKGNILERFSAQQFPDLHSELNLSSLELGDSALYFCASSADSYGYTFGSGTRLTVV.